This T cell receptor beta chain derives from a study of control samples from healthy donors and cancer patients. Clones were sequenced by immunoSEQ multiplex PCR, and TCRdb holds only the in-frame ones, with some missing. Found here are about 73,000 clones, less than 90% of them singletons; the top ten hold 4%. V was trimmed by 4 bases and J by 0 bases, leaving 7 bases between them. Germline values: CDR1 KGHSH, CDR2 LQKENI. The CDR3 has 13 residues. The sequenced material came from blood. J is TRBJ2-7 and V is TRBV18; possibly TRBD1 or TRBD2 for D (5 bases each). This receptor was obtained from a woman aged 50 to 65 in good health. Here the CDR3 DNA reads TGTGCCAGCTCACGTGGGGGCTCCTACGAGCAGTACTTC. Its translation is CASSRGGSYEQYF.